One sample yielded the 32 T cell receptor beta chains listed below, sequenced in a study of CD8 T cells in ankylosing spondylitis. These TCRs are of unknown antigen specificity. Each CDR3 protein is one row after TCRdb ran MiXCR on the 5' RACE reads. The data contain 650,000 to 800,000 distinct CDR3 sequences, around 20% of them singletons. The study's findings and limits: A motif of roughly eight highly homologous TCR beta variants was seen as apparently characteristic of ankylosing spondylitis blood.

Specimen: blood, either unsorted or a sorted T cell fraction (not recorded which). The source of these receptors is a male donor with ankylosing spondylitis.

This CDR3 reads CASSFKHNRYF. CDR3 nucleotide sequence: TGTGCCAGCAGTTTCAAACATAACCGGTACTTC. The chain carries TRBV12-3 or TRBV12-4 and TRBJ2-5; unclear D gene. CDR3 length: 11 residues. V was shortened by 3 bases and J by 13 bases, with 12 bases between the two germline ends.

This clonotype was recorded at least ten times. The rearrangement uses TRBV29-1 and TRBJ1-2; D not resolved. Trimming shortened V by 7 bases and J by 5 bases, and 14 bases separated the two germline ends. Germline V gene lookup returns CDR1 SQVTM and CDR2 ANQGSEA. CDR3 length: 12 amino acids. CDR3: CSALLGSYGYTF. Written as DNA, the CDR3 is TGCAGCGCTCTGCTGGGGTCGTATGGCTACACCTTC.

This clonotype was observed a few times. The chain has TRBV20-1 and TRBJ1-2; TRBD1 matches at 7 bases. The V gene's germline CDR1 is DFQATT and CDR2 SNEGSKA (reference sequence). V was clipped by 6 bases and J by 5 bases; unmatched bases: 18. This CDR3 has 16 residues. CDR3 nucleotide sequence: TGCAGTGCCAGACGACAGGGTTCGGGAGGAGGGTATGGCTACACCTTC. It encodes CSARRQGSGGGYGYTF.

The chain employs TRBV18 and TRBJ1-1, with a weak D call TRBD1 (5 bases). Per the germline V gene, CDR1 is KGHSH and CDR2 is LQKENI. The V and J ends lost 6 bases and 3 bases respectively, with 11 bases between them. CDR3 size: 13 residues. The CDR3 sequence: CASSMKGDTEAFF. Here the CDR3 DNA reads TGTGCCAGCTCTATGAAAGGGGACACTGAAGCTTTCTTT.

V is TRBV9 and J is TRBJ2-3; D is ambiguous. CDR1 and CDR2 (germline): SGDLS, YYNGEE. CDR3 length: 14 amino acids. V gave up 5 bases and J gave up 2 bases, with 12 bases separating them. Here the CDR3 DNA reads TGTGCCAGCAGTTCCGACTTAATCACAGATACGCAGTATTTT. As protein: CASSSDLITDTQYF. The entire variable domain, with the rest obtained from reference TRBV9 and TRBJ2-3, is as follows: DSGVTQTPKHLITATGQRVTLRCSPRSGDLSVYWYQQSLDQGLQFLIQYYNGEERAKGNILERFSAQQFPDLHSELNLSSLELGDSALYFCASSSDLITDTQYFGPGTRLTVL.

This clonotype was seen only a few times. The rearrangement links TRBV5-1 to TRBJ2-3; 7 bases align to TRBD1. Trimming removed 2 bases from V and 3 bases from J; junction bases left unmatched: 6. The CDR3 has 15 residues. Germline CDR1 reads SGHRS; CDR2 reads YFSETQ. The CDR3 DNA follows: TGCGCCAGCAGCTTACAGGGGTTTGGTACAGATACGCAGTATTTT. Amino acid sequence: CASSLQGFGTDTQYF.

This clonotype was counted between two and nine times. The V and J genes are TRBV5-1 and TRBJ2-5; D is perhaps TRBD1 (6 bases). The CDR3 loop spans 13 amino acids. Germline assignment: CDR1 SGHRS and CDR2 YFSETQ. Trimming cost V 4 bases and J 3 bases, with 10 bases left between them. CDR3: CASSMGAKETQYF. DNA for the CDR3: TGCGCCAGCAGCATGGGGGCGAAAGAGACCCAGTACTTC.

J is TRBJ1-1 and V is TRBV6-1; D is uncertain. V was shortened by 6 bases and J by 1 base, with 12 bases between the two germline ends. Per germline, CDR1 MNHNS and CDR2 SASEGT. The CDR3 runs to 14 residues. This chain's CDR3 is CASSRRDQNTEAFF. As DNA, the CDR3 is TGTGCCAGCAGCCGAAGAGACCAGAACACTGAAGCTTTCTTT.

This clonotype was observed many times. V and J are TRBV12-3 or TRBV12-4 and TRBJ2-3, with 12 nucleotides matching TRBD2. The V and J ends lost 1 base and 4 bases, in that order; junction bases with no gene match: 3. The CDR3 has 16 amino acids. CDR3 sequence: CASSLVSSGGADTQYF. The CDR3 DNA sequence: TGTGCCAGCAGTTTAGTGTCTAGCGGGGGGGCAGATACGCAGTATTTT.

The rearrangement joins TRBV6-1 to TRBJ2-7; the match to TRBD1 covers 7 bases. This CDR3 is built from 17 residues. Per the germline V gene, CDR1 is MNHNS and CDR2 is SASEGT. Trimming at V came to 4 bases and at J to 2 bases, leaving 14 bases not matched to a gene. The CDR3 loop reads CASSVQPPGQSTYEQYF. The CDR3 bases are TGTGCCAGCAGTGTGCAGCCACCGGGACAGAGCACCTACGAGCAGTACTTC.

There are a few counts of this clonotype. This chain links TRBV4-1 with TRBJ2-1; D assignment may be TRBD1 or TRBD2 (6 bases each). The V gene lost 4 bases and the J gene lost 8 bases, with 15 bases spanning the gap. The CDR3 is made up of 14 amino acids. The V gene's germline CDR1 is MGHRA and CDR2 YSYEKL. The CDR3 coding sequence is TGCGCCAGCAGCCCGCTGCCGGGGGCAGATGAGCAGTTCTTC. Translation: CASSPLPGADEQFF.

This clonotype was counted a few times. The rearrangement links TRBV7-8 to TRBJ2-1; D could derive from TRBD1 or TRBD2 (7 bases each). CDR1 SGHVS and CDR2 FQNEAQ come from the germline V gene. The V gene lost 5 bases and the J gene lost 9 bases, with 20 bases spanning the gap. The CDR3 contains 15 residues. The CDR3 bases are TGTGCCAGCAGCCCGAGGGGGCGGGAGATTAGTGAGCAGTTCTTC. It specifies CASSPRGREISEQFF.

The chain recombines TRBV27 with TRBJ2-1; 9 bases map to TRBD2. This CDR3 comprises 15 residues. J was trimmed by 2 bases and V by 5 bases; bases with no gene match: 4. CDR1 is MNHEY, CDR2 SMNVEV, per germline (reference sequence). CDR3 residues: CASSPGTSTYNEQFF. CDR3 coding DNA: TGTGCCAGCAGTCCCGGGACTAGCACCTACAATGAGCAGTTCTTC.

In this sample, this clonotype turned up a few times. This rearrangement joins TRBV6-1 to TRBJ1-2; the D is unclear. Trimming removed 7 bases from V and 8 bases from J, with 11 bases in between. Germline lookup yields CDR1 MNHNS and CDR2 SASEGT. This CDR3 has 11 amino acids. The CDR3: CASNGEMGYTF. The DNA of the CDR3 is TGTGCCAGCAATGGGGAGATGGGCTACACCTTC.

The V gene is TRBV6-5, the J gene TRBJ2-1; D is unresolved. The germline V gene has CDR1 MNHEY and CDR2 SVGAGI. The CDR3 spans 15 residues. V lost 0 bases and J lost 9, with 15 bases in between. CDR3 sequence: CASSYSREGVGEQFF. The CDR3 DNA reads as TGTGCCAGCAGTTACTCAAGGGAAGGAGTCGGTGAGCAGTTCTTC.

This clonotype was counted a few times. This chain connects TRBV7-9 to TRBJ1-1, with D perhaps TRBD1 (6 bases). V was pared by 2 bases and J by 7 bases, with 14 bases between. The CDR3 has 14 residues. Germline CDR1 is SEHNR and CDR2 is FQNEAQ (reference sequence). Here the CDR3 DNA reads TGTGCCAGCAGCTTATTTGGGGAGGGGGATGAAGCTTTCTTT. It codes for CASSLFGEGDEAFF.

This clonotype has just a few counts. V gene TRBV12-3 or TRBV12-4 combines with J gene TRBJ2-3; D not resolved. CDR3 length equals 15 residues. The V and J ends lost 1 base and 2 bases respectively, with 10 bases between them. DNA of the CDR3: TGTGCCAGCAGTTTAGTGGCCCCGGCCACAGATACGCAGTATTTT. Translated: CASSLVAPATDTQYF.

The rearrangement uses TRBV18 and TRBJ1-2, with D possibly TRBD1 on 6 matching bases. Trimming pared 1 base from V and 4 bases from J, leaving 13 bases between. Per the germline V gene, CDR1 is KGHSH and CDR2 is LQKENI. The CDR3 is 15 residues long. Written as DNA, the CDR3 is TGTGCCAGCTCACCACTCCCCAGGGGAGGCTATGGCTACACCTTC. This gives the protein CASSPLPRGGYGYTF.

This clonotype has only a few counts. The V and J genes are TRBV3-1 and TRBJ2-5, with TRBD2 identical over 12 bases. Trimming at V came to 0 bases and at J to 4 bases, leaving 12 bases not matched to a gene. The CDR3 contains 19 residues. CDR1 is LGHDT, CDR2 YNNKEL, per germline (reference sequence). DNA of the CDR3: TGTGCCAGCAGCCAAGATGTCGGTCTAGCGGGGGGGCGCAGAGAGACCCAGTACTTC. This encodes CASSQDVGLAGGRRETQYF.

This clonotype has ten or more counts. The chain joins TRBV7-3 to TRBJ1-1, with 8 nucleotides matching TRBD1. V shed 0 bases, J shed 1 base, and the junction held 4 bases outside the gene matches. CDR1 SGHTA and CDR2 FQGTGA come from the germline V gene. This CDR3 spans 16 amino acids. The CDR3 DNA sequence: TGTGCCAGCAGCTTAACCCCTGGGACAGGGAACACTGAAGCTTTCTTT. Translated: CASSLTPGTGNTEAFF.

This clonotype showed up just a few times. V gene TRBV12-3 or TRBV12-4 combines with J gene TRBJ1-5, with D hard to call. There are 13 residues in the CDR3. V dropped 8 bases and J dropped 3 bases, with 11 bases sitting between them. The CDR3 loop reads CASGSQHNQPQHF. The CDR3 DNA reads as TGTGCCAGCGGCAGTCAGCACAATCAGCCCCAGCATTTT.

This clonotype was picked up a small number of times. The genes are TRBV4-1 and TRBJ2-3; D possibly corresponds to TRBD1 (5 bases). V was pared by 3 bases and J by 4 bases, with 17 bases between. This CDR3 comprises 16 residues. Germline V CDR1 and CDR2: MGHRA, YSYEKL. Here the CDR3 reads CASSQLGALGPDTQYF. In DNA form, the CDR3 reads TGCGCCAGCAGCCAGTTAGGGGCTCTCGGCCCAGATACGCAGTATTTT.

This clonotype has only a few counts. The chain joins TRBV4-1 to TRBJ2-1; TRBD2 agrees at 8 bases. Per germline, CDR1 MGHRA and CDR2 YSYEKL. The length of the CDR3 is 17 residues. J was trimmed by 7 bases and V by 5 bases; bases with no gene match: 16. DNA of the CDR3: TGCGCCAGCAGCAGTTTAAGAAGCGGGAGAGGCGGTAATGAGCAGTTCTTC. It yields the protein CASSSLRSGRGGNEQFF.

The rearrangement joins TRBV20-1 to TRBJ1-2, with no clear D. CDR3 length: 14 residues. Germline assignment: CDR1 DFQATT and CDR2 SNEGSKA (reference sequence). The CDR3 spells CNAPDSTVGYGYTF. The CDR3 DNA follows: TGCAACGCACCCGATAGTACTGTGGGGTATGGCTACACCTTC.

The sample holds a few counts of this clonotype. This rearrangement joins TRBV4-2 to TRBJ2-2; no definite D call. CDR1 is LGHNA and CDR2 is YNFKEQ in the germline V gene. This CDR3 comprises 14 residues. V shed 0 bases and J shed 3 bases, with 5 bases lying between them. The CDR3 DNA is TGTGCCAGCAGCCAAGAGGGCCACACCGGGGAGCTGTTTTTT. Its protein is CASSQEGHTGELFF.

V is TRBV3-1 and J is TRBJ1-2; 9 bases line up with TRBD1. Germline V gene lookup returns CDR1 LGHDT and CDR2 YNNKEL (reference sequence). The V segment lost 4 bases and the J segment 8 bases; nucleotides outside the gene matches: 8. This CDR3 is 14 amino acids long. This CDR3 is CASSLLEGQGGYTF. CDR3 DNA sequence: TGTGCCAGCAGCCTCTTAGAGGGACAGGGCGGCTACACCTTC. The variable domain in full, completed from reference TRBV3-1 and TRBJ1-2, reads DTAVSQTPKYLVTQMGNDKSIKCEQNLGHDTMYWYKQDSKKFLKIMFSYNNKELIINETVPNRFSPKSPDKAHLNLHINSLELGDSAVYFCASSLLEGQGGYTFGSGTRLTVV.

The table lists this clonotype with many counts. The rearrangement joins TRBV20-1 to TRBJ2-5; 13 bases match TRBD2. J gave up 5 bases and V 2 bases, and 11 bases lay outside the gene matches. The CDR3 has 17 amino acids. Germline V CDR1 and CDR2: DFQATT, SNEGSKA (reference sequence). In DNA, the CDR3 is TGCAGTGCTAGAACCGAAACTAGCGGGAGGGTGTGGGAGACCCAGTACTTC. It specifies CSARTETSGRVWETQYF.

In its sample, this clonotype was seen a few times. V gene TRBV10-1 combines with J gene TRBJ2-3; 11 bases map to TRBD2. The germline gives CDR1 WNHNN, CDR2 SYGVQD (reference sequence). This CDR3 comprises 16 residues. V trimming: 5 bases; J trimming: 2 bases; junction bases outside the gene matches: 6. CDR3 amino acids: CASSPLAGDFTDTQYF. CDR3 DNA: TGCGCCAGCAGTCCACTAGCGGGGGACTTCACAGATACGCAGTATTTT.

The rearrangement links TRBV7-2 to TRBJ2-1; D call uncertain. V lost 5 bases to trimming and J lost 6 bases, with 11 bases between them. Per the germline V gene, CDR1 is SGHTA and CDR2 is FQGNSA. CDR3 length equals 13 residues. The CDR3 coding sequence is TGTGCCAGCAGCCCTCCCCCTGTCAATGAGCAGTTCTTC. It codes for CASSPPPVNEQFF.

The genes are TRBV20-1 and TRBJ1-1, with a weak D call TRBD1 (5 bases). The CDR3 loop spans 14 amino acids. Germline values: CDR1 DFQATT, CDR2 SNEGSKA (reference sequence). Trimming took off 6 bases at V and 6 bases at J, with 20 bases between the two ends. CDR3: CSARTAAQGAEAFF. Written as DNA, the CDR3 is TGCAGTGCCAGGACGGCAGCCCAAGGGGCTGAAGCTTTCTTT.

The rearrangement joins TRBV7-3 to TRBJ1-2; D may be TRBD1 (5 bases). CDR1 and CDR2 (germline): SGHTA, FQGTGA. Between the trimmed V and J ends, which lost 1 base and 4 bases, there was a span of 16 bases. This CDR3 region has 16 residues. CDR3 residues: CASSLNGGQGRYGYTF. The CDR3 nucleotides are TGTGCCAGCAGCTTAAATGGGGGTCAGGGTCGCTATGGCTACACCTTC. Supplemented by reference TRBV7-3 and TRBJ1-2, the full variable domain reads GAGVSQTPSNKVTEKGKYVELRCDPISGHTALYWYRQSLGQGPEFLIYFQGTGAADDSGLPNDRFFAVRPEGSVSTLKIQRTERGDSAVYLCASSLNGGQGRYGYTFGSGTRLTVV.

The chain combines TRBV4-1 with TRBJ2-7; tentative D call: TRBD2 (5 bases). V shed 5 bases and J shed 5 bases, with 16 bases lying between them. The CDR3 has 14 amino acids. Germline CDR1 and CDR2: MGHRA and YSYEKL. The CDR3 DNA reads TGCGCCAGCAGCAAATTCCACGGGGTCAACGAGCAGTACTTC. Protein: CASSKFHGVNEQYF.